The text below deals with one TCR beta chain. Each sorted subset replicate got 200 ng genomic DNA, about 33,000 genomes. Measured with immunoSEQ multiplex PCR; TCRdb has only the in-frame clones, and not every one. The repertoire holds over a million clones, with approximately 70% as singletons. Every one of the donors was a Caucasian adult that lived in Nashville, Tennessee. This entry is derived from a study of shared clonotypes between healthy human individuals. Trimming removed 2 bases from V and 4 bases from J, with 23 bases in between. Per the germline V gene, CDR1 is SGHDN and CDR2 is FVKESK. This CDR3 spans 18 amino acids.

This clonotype was sampled from a man aged 18 to 35 in good health. The sequenced material came from memory CD4+ T cells sorted from blood. Subset noted: CD45RA-negative fraction. The V and J genes are TRBV14 and TRBJ2-5; tentative D call: TRBD2 (6 bases). CDR3 residues: CASSQKLRDSQLGETQYF. The CDR3 nucleotides read TGTGCCAGCAGCCAAAAGCTCCGGGACTCCCAACTGGGAGAGACCCAGTACTTC.